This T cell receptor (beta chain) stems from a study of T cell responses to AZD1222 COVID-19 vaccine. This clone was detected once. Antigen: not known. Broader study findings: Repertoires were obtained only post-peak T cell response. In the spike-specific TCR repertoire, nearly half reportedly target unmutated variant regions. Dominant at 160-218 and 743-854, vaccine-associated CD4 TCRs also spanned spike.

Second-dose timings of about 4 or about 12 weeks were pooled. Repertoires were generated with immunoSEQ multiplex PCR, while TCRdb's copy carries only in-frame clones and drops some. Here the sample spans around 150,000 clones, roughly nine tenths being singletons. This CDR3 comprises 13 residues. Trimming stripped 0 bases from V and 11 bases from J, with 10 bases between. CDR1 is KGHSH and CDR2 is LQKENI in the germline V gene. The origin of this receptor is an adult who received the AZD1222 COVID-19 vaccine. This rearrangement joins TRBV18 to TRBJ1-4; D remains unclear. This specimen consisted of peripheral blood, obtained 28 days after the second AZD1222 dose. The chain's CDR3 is CASSPPEGVKLFF. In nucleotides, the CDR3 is TGTGCCAGCTCACCACCGGAGGGAGTGAAACTGTTTTTT.